The 7 T cell receptor beta chains given below trace back to one sample, sequenced in a study of cytomegalovirus exposure and HLA in healthy donors. Produced via immunoSEQ multiplex PCR; TCRdb's table is partial and in-frame only. The table shows more than 250,000 clones, with approximately 86% occurring only once. The sample comprised PBMCs. These receptors all stem from a woman aged 25 to 39 in good health and CMV-seropositive.

The chain is built from TRBV9 and TRBJ1-6, with unresolved D. The CDR3 is 15 residues long. V was cut by 3 bases and J by 9 bases, with 16 bases left in between. Germline loops: CDR1 SGDLS, CDR2 YYNGEE. The CDR3 region is CASSGTPPGVSPLHF. In DNA form, the CDR3 reads TGTGCCAGCAGCGGCACCCCACCCGGGGTTTCACCCCTCCACTTT.

This clone was seen a handful of times. This sequence joins TRBV6-5 and TRBJ2-1; D is possibly TRBD2 (6 bases). This CDR3 contains 15 residues. Looked up from germline, CDR1 is MNHEY and CDR2 is SVGAGI. The V end was cut by 2 bases, the J end by 6 bases, with 14 bases between. In nucleotides, the CDR3 is TGTGCCAGCAGTTACGGAGGGCGCGGGATCAATGAGCAGTTCTTC. Translated: CASSYGGRGINEQFF.

The CDR3 here is CASSFAGASTDTQYF. Here the CDR3 DNA reads TGCGCCAGCAGCTTCGCGGGAGCTAGCACAGATACGCAGTATTTT. The gene calls are TRBV5-1 and TRBJ2-3; 7 bases align to TRBD2. The CDR3 totals 15 residues. Germline V gene sequence: CDR1 SGHRS, CDR2 YFSETQ. V was pared by 2 bases and J by 0 bases, with 3 bases of the junction left unmatched.

The chain combines TRBV30 with TRBJ1-4, with D possibly being TRBD1 (5 bases). The CDR3 totals 13 residues. The V end lost 4 bases, the J end lost 6 bases, and 12 bases lay between the germline ends. CDR1 and CDR2 from the germline V gene are GTSNPN and SVGIG (reference sequence). DNA of the CDR3: TGTGCCTGGACATCAAGGGGCCATGAAAAACTGTTTTTT. Its translation is CAWTSRGHEKLFF.

The genes are TRBV27 and TRBJ1-2, with 9 positions matching TRBD1. Trimming cost V 4 bases and J 6 bases; bases outside gene matches: 9. Looked up from germline, CDR1 is MNHEY and CDR2 is SMNVEV (reference sequence). The CDR3 has 15 amino acids. The CDR3 DNA reads as TGTGCCAGCAGTTGGCTGACAGGGGGTAGGGATGGCTACACCTTC. Translating it yields CASSWLTGGRDGYTF.

This chain joins TRBV29-1 and TRBJ1-1; D unresolved. CDR3 length: 11 amino acids. V lost 1 base and J 11 bases, leaving 11 bases between the germline ends. Per germline, CDR1 SQVTM and CDR2 ANQGSEA. This CDR3 reads CSVEGRGGAFF. CDR3 bases: TGCAGCGTTGAAGGCCGCGGAGGGGCTTTCTTT.

This chain connects TRBV30 to TRBJ1-1; 7 positions agree with TRBD1. CDR3 length: 13 residues. Germline lookup yields CDR1 GTSNPN and CDR2 SVGIG (reference sequence). The V gene end was trimmed by 3 bases and the J gene end by 4 bases; junction bases not matched to a gene: 5. The CDR3 sequence is CAWSNTGATEAFF. The CDR3 nucleotides are TGTGCCTGGAGCAATACAGGGGCCACTGAAGCTTTCTTT. The full variable domain, in which reference TRBV30 and TRBJ1-1 provide the parts outside the CDR3, is SQTIHQWPATLVQPVGSPLSLECTVEGTSNPNLYWYRQAAGRGLQLLFYSVGIGQISSEVPQNLSASRPQDRQFILSSKKLLLSDSGFYLCAWSNTGATEAFFGQGTRLTVV.